The entry below gives a single TCR beta chain sequence along with its context. The data stem from a study of blood T cell repertoires in COVID-19. About the research overall: Acute-phase and convalescent COVID-19 samples originated in the United States, Italy and Spain. T cells, B-cell-depleted T cells, or PBMCs provided the cDNA or gDNA that served as material.

TCRdb keeps only in-frame clones here, not all; method: immunoSEQ multiplex PCR. Here the sample spans about 73,000 clones, approximately 80% being singletons. Sequencing was done on a sample of peripheral blood. The clonotype originates from an older man with active or convalescent COVID-19.

The CDR3: CASSKSSYEQYF. Here the CDR3 DNA reads TGTGCCAGCAGCAAGAGCTCCTACGAGCAGTACTTC. The chain joins TRBV28 to TRBJ2-7; no clear D. Looked up from germline, CDR1 is MDHEN and CDR2 is SYDVKM. There are 12 residues in the CDR3. Deletions cut 6 bases from V and 0 bases from J, with 6 bases between.